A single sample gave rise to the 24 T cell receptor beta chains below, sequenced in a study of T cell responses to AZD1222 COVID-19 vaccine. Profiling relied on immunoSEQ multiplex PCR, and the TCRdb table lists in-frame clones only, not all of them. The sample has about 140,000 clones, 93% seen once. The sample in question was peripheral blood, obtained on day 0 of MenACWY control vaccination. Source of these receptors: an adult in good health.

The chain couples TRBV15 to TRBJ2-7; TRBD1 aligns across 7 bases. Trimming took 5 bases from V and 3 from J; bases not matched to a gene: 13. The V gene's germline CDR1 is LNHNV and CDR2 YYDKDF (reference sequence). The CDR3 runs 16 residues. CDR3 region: CATSEPGQSGYYEQYF. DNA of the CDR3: TGTGCCACCAGCGAACCGGGACAGAGTGGGTACTACGAGCAGTACTTC.

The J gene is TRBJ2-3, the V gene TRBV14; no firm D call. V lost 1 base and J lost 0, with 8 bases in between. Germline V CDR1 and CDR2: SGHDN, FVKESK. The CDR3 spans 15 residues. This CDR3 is CASSQAPFSTDTQYF. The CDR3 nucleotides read TGTGCCAGCAGCCAAGCCCCCTTTAGCACAGATACGCAGTATTTT.

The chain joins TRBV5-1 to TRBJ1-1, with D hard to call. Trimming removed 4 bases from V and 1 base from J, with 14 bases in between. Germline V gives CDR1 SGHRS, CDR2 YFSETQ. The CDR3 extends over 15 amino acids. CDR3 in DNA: TGCGCCAGCAGCCCGCGGACCCCGGAGAACACTGAAGCTTTCTTT. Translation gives CASSPRTPENTEAFF.

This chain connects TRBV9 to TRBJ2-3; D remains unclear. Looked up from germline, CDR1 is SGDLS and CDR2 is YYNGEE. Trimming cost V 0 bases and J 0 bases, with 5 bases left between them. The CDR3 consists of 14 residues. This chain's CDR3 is CASSVVTSTDTQYF. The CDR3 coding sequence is TGTGCCAGCAGCGTAGTGACCAGCACAGATACGCAGTATTTT.

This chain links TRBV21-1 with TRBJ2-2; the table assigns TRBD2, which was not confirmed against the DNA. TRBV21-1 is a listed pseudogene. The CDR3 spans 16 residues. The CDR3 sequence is CASSKGGGTNTGELFF. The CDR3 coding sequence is TGTGCCAGCAGCAAAGGGGGGGGCACGAACACCGGGGAGCTGTTTTTT.

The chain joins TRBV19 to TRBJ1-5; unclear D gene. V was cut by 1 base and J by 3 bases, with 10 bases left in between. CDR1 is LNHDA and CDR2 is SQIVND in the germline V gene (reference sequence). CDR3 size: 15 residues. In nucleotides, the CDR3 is TGTGCCAGTAGTATAGTAGGCCGAGACAATCAGCCCCAGCATTTT. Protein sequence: CASSIVGRDNQPQHF.

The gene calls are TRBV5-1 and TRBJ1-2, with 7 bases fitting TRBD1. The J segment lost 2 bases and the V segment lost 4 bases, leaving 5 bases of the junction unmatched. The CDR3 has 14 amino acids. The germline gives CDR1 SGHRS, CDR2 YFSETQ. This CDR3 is CASSGGTANYGYTF. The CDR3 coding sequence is TGCGCCAGCAGCGGGGGGACAGCGAACTATGGCTACACCTTC. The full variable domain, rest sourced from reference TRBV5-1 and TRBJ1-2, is KAGVTQTPRYLIKTRGQQVTLSCSPISGHRSVSWYQQTPGQGLQFLFEYFSETQRNKGNFPGRFSGRQFSNSRSEMNVSTLELGDSALYLCASSGGTANYGYTFGSGTRLTVV.

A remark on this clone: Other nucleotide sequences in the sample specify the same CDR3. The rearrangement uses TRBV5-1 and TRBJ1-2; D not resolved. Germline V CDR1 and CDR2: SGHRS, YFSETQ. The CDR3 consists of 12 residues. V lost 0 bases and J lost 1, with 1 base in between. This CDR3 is CASSLDNYGYTF. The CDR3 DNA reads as TGCGCCAGCAGCTTGGATAACTATGGCTACACCTTC.

CDR3 region: CASSFLSARKGGYGYTF. In DNA form, the CDR3 reads TGTGCCAGCAGTTTTTTATCCGCCCGAAAGGGGGGCTATGGCTACACCTTC. J is TRBJ1-2 and V is TRBV27; D perhaps matches TRBD1 (6 bases). V was shortened by 3 bases and J by 4 bases, with 21 bases between the two germline ends. CDR1 and CDR2 from the germline V gene are MNHEY and SMNVEV (reference sequence). The CDR3 consists of 17 residues.

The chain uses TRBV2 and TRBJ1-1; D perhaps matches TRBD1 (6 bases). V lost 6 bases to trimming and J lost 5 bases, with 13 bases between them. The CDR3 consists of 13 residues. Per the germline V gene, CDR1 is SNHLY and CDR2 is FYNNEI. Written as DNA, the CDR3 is TGTGCCAGCAGCAGGGAGGGGGGGACTGAAGCTTTCTTT. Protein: CASSREGGTEAFF.

CDR3 amino acids: CASSQPQGNYGYTF. The CDR3, as DNA: TGTGCCAGCAGTCAGCCACAGGGAAACTATGGCTACACCTTC. The gene calls are TRBV6-5 and TRBJ1-2; possible D gene TRBD1, 6 bases. Germline lookup yields CDR1 MNHEY and CDR2 SVGAGI. Trimming removed 5 bases at V and 2 bases at J, with 12 bases between. The CDR3 loop spans 14 amino acids.

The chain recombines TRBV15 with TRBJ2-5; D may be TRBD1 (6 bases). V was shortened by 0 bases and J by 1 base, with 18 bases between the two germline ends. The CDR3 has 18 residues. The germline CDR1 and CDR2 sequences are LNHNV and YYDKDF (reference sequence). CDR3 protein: CATSRDLPLGQTQETQYF. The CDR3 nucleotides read TGTGCCACCAGCAGAGATCTTCCCCTAGGACAGACCCAAGAGACCCAGTACTTC.

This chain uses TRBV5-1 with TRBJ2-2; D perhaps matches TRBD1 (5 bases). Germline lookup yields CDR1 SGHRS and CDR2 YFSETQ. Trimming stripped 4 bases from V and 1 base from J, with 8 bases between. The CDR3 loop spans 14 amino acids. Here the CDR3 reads CASSDTGNTGELFF. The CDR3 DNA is TGCGCCAGCAGCGACACAGGGAACACCGGGGAGCTGTTTTTT.

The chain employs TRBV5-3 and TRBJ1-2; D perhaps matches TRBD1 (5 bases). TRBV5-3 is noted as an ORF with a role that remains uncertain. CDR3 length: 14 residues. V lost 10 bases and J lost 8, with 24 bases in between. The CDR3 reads CAPAGREGSRGYTF. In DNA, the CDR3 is TGTGCCCCGGCGGGCAGGGAAGGTTCGAGGGGCTACACCTTC.

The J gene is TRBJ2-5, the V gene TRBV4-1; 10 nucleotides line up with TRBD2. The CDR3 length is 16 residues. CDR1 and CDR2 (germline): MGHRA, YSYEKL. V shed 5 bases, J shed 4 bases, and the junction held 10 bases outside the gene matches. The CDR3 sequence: CASSSGRTSGSETQYF. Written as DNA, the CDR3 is TGCGCCAGCAGCTCGGGACGGACTAGCGGTTCAGAGACCCAGTACTTC.

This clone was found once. CDR3 sequence reads: CASSKAANTGELFF. CDR3 bases: TGTGCCAGCAGCAAAGCGGCGAACACCGGGGAGCTGTTTTTT. This sequence joins TRBV9 and TRBJ2-2, with D possibly matching TRBD2 (5 bases). Per the germline V gene, CDR1 is SGDLS and CDR2 is YYNGEE. The CDR3 runs 14 residues. Trimming removed 4 bases from V and 0 bases from J, with 7 bases in between.

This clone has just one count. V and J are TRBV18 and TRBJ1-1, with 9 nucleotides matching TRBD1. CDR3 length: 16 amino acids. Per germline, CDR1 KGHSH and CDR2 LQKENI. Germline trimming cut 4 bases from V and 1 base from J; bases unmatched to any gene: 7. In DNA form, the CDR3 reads TGTGCCAGCTCACAAACAGGGGGCGCGGGGAACACTGAAGCTTTCTTT. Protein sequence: CASSQTGGAGNTEAFF.

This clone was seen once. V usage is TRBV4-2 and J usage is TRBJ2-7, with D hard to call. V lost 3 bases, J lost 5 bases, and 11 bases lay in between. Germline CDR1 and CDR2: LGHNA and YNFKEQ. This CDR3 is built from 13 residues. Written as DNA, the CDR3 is TGTGCCAGCAGCCACCTATTCGACAACGAGCAGTACTTC. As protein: CASSHLFDNEQYF.

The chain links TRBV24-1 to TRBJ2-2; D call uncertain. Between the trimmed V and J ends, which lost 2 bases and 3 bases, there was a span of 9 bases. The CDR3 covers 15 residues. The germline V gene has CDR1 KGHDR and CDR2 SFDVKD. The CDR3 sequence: CATSDYGPDTGELFF. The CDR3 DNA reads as TGTGCCACCAGTGATTACGGACCGGACACCGGGGAGCTGTTTTTT.

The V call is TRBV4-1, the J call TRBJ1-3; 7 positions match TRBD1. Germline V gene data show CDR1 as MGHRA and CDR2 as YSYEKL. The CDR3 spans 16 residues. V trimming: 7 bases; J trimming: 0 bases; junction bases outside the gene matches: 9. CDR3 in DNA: TGCGCCAGCATTCCCCGGGACAGAGACTCTGGAAACACCATATATTTT. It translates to CASIPRDRDSGNTIYF.

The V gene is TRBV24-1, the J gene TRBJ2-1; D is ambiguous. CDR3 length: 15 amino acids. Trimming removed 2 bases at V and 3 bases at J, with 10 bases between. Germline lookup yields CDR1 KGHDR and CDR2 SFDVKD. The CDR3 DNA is TGTGCCACCAGTGATTCCCCCCTCCGCTACAATGAGCAGTTCTTC. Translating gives CATSDSPLRYNEQFF.

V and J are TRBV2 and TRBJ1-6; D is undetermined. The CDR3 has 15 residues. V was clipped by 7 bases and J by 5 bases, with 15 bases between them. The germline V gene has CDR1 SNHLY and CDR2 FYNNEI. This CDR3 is CASTPTGTNNSPLHF. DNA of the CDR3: TGTGCCAGCACCCCCACTGGCACCAATAATTCACCCCTCCACTTT.

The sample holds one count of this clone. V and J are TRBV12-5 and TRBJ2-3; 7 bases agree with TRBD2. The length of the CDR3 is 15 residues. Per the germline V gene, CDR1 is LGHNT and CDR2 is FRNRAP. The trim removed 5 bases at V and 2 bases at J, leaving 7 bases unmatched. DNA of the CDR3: TGTGCTAGTGGTGATTCCCGGGACTACACAGATACGCAGTATTTT. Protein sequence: CASGDSRDYTDTQYF.

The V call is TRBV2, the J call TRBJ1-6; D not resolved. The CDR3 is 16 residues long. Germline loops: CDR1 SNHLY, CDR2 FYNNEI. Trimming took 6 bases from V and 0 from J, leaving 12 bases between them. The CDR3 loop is CASSVEATSYNSPLHF. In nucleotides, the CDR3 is TGTGCCAGCAGCGTGGAGGCTACCTCCTATAATTCACCCCTCCACTTT.